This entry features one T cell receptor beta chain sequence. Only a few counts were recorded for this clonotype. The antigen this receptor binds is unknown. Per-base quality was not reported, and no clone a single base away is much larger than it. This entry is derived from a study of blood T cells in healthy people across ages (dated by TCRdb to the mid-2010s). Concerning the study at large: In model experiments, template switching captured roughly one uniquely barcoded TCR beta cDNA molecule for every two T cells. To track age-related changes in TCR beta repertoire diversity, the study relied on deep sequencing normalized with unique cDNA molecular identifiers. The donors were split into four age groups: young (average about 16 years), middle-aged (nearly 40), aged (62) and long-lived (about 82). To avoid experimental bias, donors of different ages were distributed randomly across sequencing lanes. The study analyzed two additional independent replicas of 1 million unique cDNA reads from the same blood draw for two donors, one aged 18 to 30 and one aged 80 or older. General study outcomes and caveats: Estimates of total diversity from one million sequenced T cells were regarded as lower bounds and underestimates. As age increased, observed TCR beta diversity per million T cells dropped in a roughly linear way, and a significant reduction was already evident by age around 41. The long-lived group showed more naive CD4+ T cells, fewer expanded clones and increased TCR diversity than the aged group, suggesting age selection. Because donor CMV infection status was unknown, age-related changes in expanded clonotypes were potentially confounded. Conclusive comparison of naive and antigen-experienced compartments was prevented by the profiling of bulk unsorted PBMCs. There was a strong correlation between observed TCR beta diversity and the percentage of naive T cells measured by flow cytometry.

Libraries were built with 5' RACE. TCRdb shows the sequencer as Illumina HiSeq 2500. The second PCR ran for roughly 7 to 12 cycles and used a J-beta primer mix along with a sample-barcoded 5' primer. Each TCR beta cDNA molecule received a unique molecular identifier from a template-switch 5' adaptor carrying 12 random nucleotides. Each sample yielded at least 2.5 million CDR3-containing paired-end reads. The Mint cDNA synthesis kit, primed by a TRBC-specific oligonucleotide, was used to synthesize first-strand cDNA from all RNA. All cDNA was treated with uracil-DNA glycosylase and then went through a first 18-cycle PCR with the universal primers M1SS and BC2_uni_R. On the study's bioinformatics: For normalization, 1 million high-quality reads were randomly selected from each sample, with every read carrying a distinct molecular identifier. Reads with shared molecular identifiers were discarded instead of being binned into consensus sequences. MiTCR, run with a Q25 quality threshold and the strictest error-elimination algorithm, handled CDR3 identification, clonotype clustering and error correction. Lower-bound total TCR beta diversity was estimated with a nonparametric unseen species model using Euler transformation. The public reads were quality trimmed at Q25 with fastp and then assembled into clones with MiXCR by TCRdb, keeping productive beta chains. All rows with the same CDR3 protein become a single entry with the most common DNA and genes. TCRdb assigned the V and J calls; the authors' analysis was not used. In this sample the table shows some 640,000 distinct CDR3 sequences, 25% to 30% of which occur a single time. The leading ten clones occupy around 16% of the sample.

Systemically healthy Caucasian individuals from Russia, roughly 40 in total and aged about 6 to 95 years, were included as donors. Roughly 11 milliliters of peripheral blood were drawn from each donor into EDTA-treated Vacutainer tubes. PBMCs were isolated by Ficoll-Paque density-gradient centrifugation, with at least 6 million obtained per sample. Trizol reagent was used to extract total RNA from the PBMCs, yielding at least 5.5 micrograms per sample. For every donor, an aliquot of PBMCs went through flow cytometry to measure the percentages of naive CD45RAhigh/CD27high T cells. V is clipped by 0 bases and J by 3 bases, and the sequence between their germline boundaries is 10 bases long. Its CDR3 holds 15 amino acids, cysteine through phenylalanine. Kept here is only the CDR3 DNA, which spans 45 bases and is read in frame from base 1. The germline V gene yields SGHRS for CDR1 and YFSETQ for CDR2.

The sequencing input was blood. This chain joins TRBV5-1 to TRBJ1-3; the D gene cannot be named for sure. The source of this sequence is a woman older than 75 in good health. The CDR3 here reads CASSLVSGGGNTIYF. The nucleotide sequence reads TGCGCCAGCAGCTTGGTCTCAGGCGGTGGAAACACCATATATTTT.